A single T cell receptor (beta chain) is shown here with its context. Its binding antigen is unknown. No much larger clone exists at a distance of one base, and base qualities are not known. The collaborating institutions used their own protocols to collect whole blood in K2EDTA tubes. Collaborator samples were shipped for TCRbeta analysis as frozen whole blood, isolated PBMCs, or DNA extracted from either sample type. TCRbeta CDR3 regions were amplified from genomic DNA using the immunoSEQ Assay, a bias-controlled multiplex PCR. The authors processed their data as follows. The number of nucleated cells in each sample was estimated by amplification of reference gene primers within the assay. Sequence reads were collapsed and filtered to measure the absolute abundance of every unique TCRbeta CDR3 rearrangement. For each sample, productive Simpson clonality was calculated by taking the square root of Simpson's diversity index across productive rearrangements. Here the immuneACCESS table is served through TCRdb, limited to in-frame sequences with V and J called. Missing clones are a known gap in these copies; in checked studies unresolved V genes cover under half, and the rest lacks a known reason. D and trimming were read from the DNA, whereas the V and J calls and clone size are those reported in that table. Counted in this sample were over 150,000 clones; over 65% of them appeared once. The biggest ten clones account for roughly 1.7% of the sample.

These data are taken from a study of blood T cell repertoires in COVID-19 (dated by TCRdb to the early 2020s). For the wider study: Samples covering the acute and convalescent phases of COVID-19 were provided by collaborators in the United States, Italy and Spain. Samples came from the ongoing ImmuneRACE study (first 160 participants) plus 1,254 subjects from 6 global collaborators. The prospective study material was composed of cDNA or gDNA derived from T cells, B-cell-depleted T cells, or PBMCs. The repertoires were made available in a free public database intended to serve as a resource for research on the immune response to SARS-CoV-2. The dataset comprised deeply sampled blood TCRbeta repertoires from subjects exposed to, actively infected with, or recovered from COVID-19. Sample metadata almost always included a de-identified subject ID, COVID-19 status, age in years and sex. Where available, HLA class I and class II types were taken from metadata supplied by the sample provider and were not determined by assay-based typing.

The study at large found these results: The amount of clinical and demographic metadata varied by source and participant and was provided uncurated.

The sample was peripheral blood. This receptor was taken from a man older than 75 with acute or convalescent COVID-19.

The CDR3 corresponds to CASSLAGTASTDTQYF. The nucleotides read TGTGCCAGCAGCTTGGCCGGGACAGCTAGCACAGATACGCAGTATTTT. Recombination joined TRBV5-4 with TRBJ2-3, with 7 central nucleotides matching TRBD1. Looking up the germline V gene (reference sequence) yields CDR1 SGHNT and CDR2 YYREEE. Trimming accounts for 0 bases at V and 0 bases at J, while the number of junction bases matched to no gene is 4. CDR3 length: 16 amino acids, cysteine to phenylalanine. Left in the record is the CDR3 DNA by itself, 48 bases read in frame from the first base.